The T cell receptor beta chain described here comes from a study of cytomegalovirus exposure and HLA in healthy donors. The V gene lost 2 bases and the J gene lost 3 bases, with 10 bases spanning the gap. The CDR3 has 14 amino acids. From germline, CDR1 is LNHDA and CDR2 SQIVND (reference sequence). It was with 60 Vbeta and 13 Jbeta primers that the PCR ran. Profiling relied on immunoSEQ multiplex PCR, and the TCRdb table lists in-frame clones only, not all of them. This sample has 130,000 to 150,000 clones; approximately 84% occur once, and the top ten carry approximately 9.7%. Sequencing was performed on PBMCs. This TCR came from a woman between 55 and 75 years old in good health and CMV-seropositive. The chain has TRBV19 and TRBJ2-5, with D unresolved. CDR3 protein: CASSIWPSEETQYF. DNA of the CDR3: TGTGCCAGTAGTATATGGCCAAGCGAAGAGACCCAGTACTTC.